The 26 T cell receptor beta chains below were found in one sample sequenced in a study of T-cell memory formation after mild COVID-19. TCRdb redid the calling of the 5' RACE reads with MiXCR, one entry per CDR3 protein. The profile shows fewer than 700,000 distinct CDR3 sequences, 20% to 25% of them singletons. Sequencing input: PBMCs or a T cell subset sorted from them (not recorded which). These receptors originate from an adult woman who had mild COVID-19 (a few samples of this study predate the infection). Cell type and time point are not known.

The chain carries TRBV3-1 and TRBJ1-2; D possibly corresponds to TRBD1 (6 bases). Looked up from germline, CDR1 is LGHDT and CDR2 is YNNKEL (reference sequence). The CDR3 covers 14 residues. The germline V and J ends were trimmed by 4 bases and 8 bases, with 17 bases remaining between them. In DNA, the CDR3 is TGTGCCAGCAGCCGGGTTTTGGGGGCGCAGGGCTACACCTTC. It is translated as CASSRVLGAQGYTF.

In its sample, this clonotype was seen many times. The chain couples TRBV10-3 to TRBJ2-7; no clear D. Looked up from germline, CDR1 is ENHRY and CDR2 is SYGVKD. The CDR3 consists of 13 residues. The V gene lost 4 bases and the J gene lost 3 bases, with 10 bases spanning the gap. The CDR3 bases are TGTGCCATCAGTGTTGAGAGAAACTACGAGCAGTACTTC. This sequence encodes CAISVERNYEQYF.

V and J are TRBV10-3 and TRBJ1-1, with D unclear. The CDR3 totals 15 residues. Germline CDR1 and CDR2: ENHRY and SYGVKD. V lost 0 bases, J lost 1 base, and 9 bases lay in between. In nucleotides, the CDR3 is TGTGCCATCAGTGAGTCTGGGTTGGGGAACACTGAAGCTTTCTTT. Encoded protein: CAISESGLGNTEAFF.

The rearrangement links TRBV12-3 or TRBV12-4 to TRBJ1-4; D is possibly TRBD1 (6 bases). Trimming shortened V by 2 bases and J by 3 bases, and 7 bases separated the two germline ends. The CDR3 spans 14 residues. CDR3 DNA: TGTGCCAGCAGTTTACCAGGGGCTAATGAAAAACTGTTTTTT. It specifies CASSLPGANEKLFF.

This clonotype has more than one count but fewer than ten. V is TRBV20-1 and J is TRBJ2-7; no firm D call. There are 15 residues in the CDR3. The germline V gene encodes CDR1 DFQATT and CDR2 SNEGSKA (reference sequence). The V and J ends lost 1 base and 1 base respectively, with 14 bases between them. This chain's CDR3 is CSARVMEPVSYEQYF. CDR3 bases: TGCAGTGCTAGAGTAATGGAGCCCGTTTCCTACGAGCAGTACTTC.

This clonotype was recorded a few times. The rearrangement joins TRBV6-6 to TRBJ1-2, with 11 bases fitting TRBD1. The CDR3 totals 15 residues. From germline, CDR1 is MNHNY and CDR2 SVGAGI (reference sequence). Trimming removed 4 bases from V and 1 base from J; junction bases left unmatched: 2. DNA of the CDR3: TGTGCCAGCAGTTCCGGGACAGGGGGTAACTATGGCTACACCTTC. Translation gives CASSSGTGGNYGYTF.

This clonotype occurred a few times. This rearrangement joins TRBV29-1 to TRBJ2-7; D is perhaps TRBD1 or TRBD2 (5 bases each). CDR1 is SQVTM, CDR2 ANQGSEA, per germline. V lost 5 bases, J lost 2 bases, and 22 bases lay in between. The CDR3 has 16 amino acids. This CDR3 is CSVNLAREGAAYEQYF. The CDR3 DNA reads TGCAGCGTTAACCTAGCCCGAGAAGGGGCGGCCTACGAGCAGTACTTC.

This clonotype has more than one count but fewer than ten. The V gene is TRBV3-1, the J gene TRBJ1-2, with D possibly TRBD1 on 5 matching bases. With 3 bases removed from V and 8 bases from J, the gap between germline ends came to 19 bases. Looked up from germline, CDR1 is LGHDT and CDR2 is YNNKEL (reference sequence). The CDR3 contains 15 residues. CDR3 region: CASSHRDLRTGGYTF. The CDR3 coding sequence is TGTGCCAGCAGCCACAGGGACCTACGAACGGGGGGCTACACCTTC.

This chain's CDR3 is CASSGTGQSYGYTF. CDR3 bases: TGTGCCAGCAGCGGTACGGGACAGTCCTATGGCTACACCTTC. The chain recombines TRBV5-6 with TRBJ1-2; 7 bases match TRBD1. J gave up 4 bases and V 4 bases, and 7 bases lay outside the gene matches. Germline values: CDR1 SGHDT, CDR2 YYEEEE. There are 14 residues in the CDR3. The whole variable domain, remainder taken from reference TRBV5-6 and TRBJ1-2, is DAGVTQSPTHLIKTRGQQVTLRCSPKSGHDTVSWYQQALGQGPQFIFQYYEEEERQRGNFPDRFSGHQFPNYSSELNVNALLLGDSALYLCASSGTGQSYGYTFGSGTRLTVV.

The chain joins TRBV7-8 to TRBJ2-7; D is ambiguous. CDR1 is SGHVS and CDR2 is FQNEAQ in the germline V gene. This CDR3 comprises 14 residues. The V end was cut by 0 bases, the J end by 3 bases, with 9 bases between. In DNA, the CDR3 is TGTGCCAGCAGCTTAGCCCCAGCCTGCTACGAGCAGTACTTC. Protein sequence: CASSLAPACYEQYF.

The rearrangement uses TRBV24-1 and TRBJ1-5, with 8 bases lining up with TRBD1. V trimming: 5 bases; J trimming: 7 bases; junction bases outside the gene matches: 9. Germline lookup yields CDR1 KGHDR and CDR2 SFDVKD. The length of the CDR3 is 15 residues. The CDR3 DNA is TGTGCCACCAGTGTCGGACAGGGTAGAAGCCAGCCCCAGCATTTT. Amino acids: CATSVGQGRSQPQHF.

This rearrangement joins TRBV21-1 to TRBJ2-7; the D call TRBD2 from the table was never checked on the DNA. TRBV21-1 is flagged as a pseudogene. The CDR3 sequence is 17 residues long. As DNA, the CDR3 is TGTGCCAGCAGCCCCCAGCCCGGGACTAGCGGGAGGGCCGAGCAGTACTTC. It encodes CASSPQPGTSGRAEQYF.

This chain uses TRBV10-3 with TRBJ1-5; D ambiguous. This CDR3 contains 14 residues. V was shortened by 3 bases and J by 3 bases, with 9 bases between the two germline ends. Germline V gene data show CDR1 as ENHRY and CDR2 as SYGVKD. The CDR3 sequence is CAISDTGNNQPQHF. The CDR3 coding sequence is TGTGCCATCAGTGACACCGGGAACAATCAGCCCCAGCATTTT.

The chain carries TRBV11-2 and TRBJ2-5; maybe TRBD1 (7 bases). Germline CDR1 is SGHAT and CDR2 is FQNNGV. The CDR3 is 14 amino acids. Trimming pared 4 bases from V and 4 bases from J, leaving 13 bases between. CDR3 in amino acids: CASSSRQGGETQYF. The DNA of the CDR3 is TGTGCCAGCAGCTCGAGACAGGGAGGAGAGACCCAGTACTTC.

This clonotype was recorded a few times. V gene TRBV2 combines with J gene TRBJ2-7; a weak D match, TRBD1 (6 bases). The CDR3 has 17 residues. In germline, CDR1 is SNHLY, CDR2 FYNNEI. Trimming removed 8 bases from V and 1 base from J, with 24 bases in between. The CDR3 nucleotides are TGTGCCAGCGGAGAGGTGGGCACAGGGATCTTTTCCTACGAGCAGTACTTC. Its protein product is CASGEVGTGIFSYEQYF.

This clonotype was picked up a small number of times. The J gene is TRBJ1-2, the V gene TRBV7-9; the D gene is possibly TRBD1 (5 bases). CDR3 length: 15 residues. The germline V and J ends were trimmed by 5 bases and 5 bases, with 18 bases remaining between them. Germline lookup yields CDR1 SEHNR and CDR2 FQNEAQ (reference sequence). The CDR3 loop reads CASSAGTPRGYGYTF. CDR3 nucleotides: TGTGCCAGCAGCGCTGGGACCCCGAGGGGATATGGCTACACCTTC.

The rearrangement joins TRBV7-9 to TRBJ1-6, with no clear D. Germline V CDR1 and CDR2: SEHNR, FQNEAQ (reference sequence). The CDR3 is 13 amino acids. With 1 base removed from V and 12 bases from J, the gap between germline ends came to 10 bases. The CDR3, as DNA: TGTGCCAGCAGCTTAGGGTCGGGTCGACCCCTCCACTTT. Translated: CASSLGSGRPLHF.

This clonotype was counted a few times. The J gene is TRBJ2-3, the V gene TRBV10-3, with 7 bases fitting TRBD1. Trimming removed 0 bases from V and 3 bases from J; junction bases left unmatched: 0. The CDR3 length is 14 residues. Germline assignment: CDR1 ENHRY and CDR2 SYGVKD. CDR3 residues: CAISESTGTDTQYF. CDR3 bases: TGTGCCATCAGTGAGTCGACAGGGACAGATACGCAGTATTTT.

This clonotype was observed a handful of times. The V call is TRBV5-4, the J call TRBJ2-7; TRBD1 might be the D (6 bases). Germline values: CDR1 SGHNT, CDR2 YYREEE (reference sequence). The V and J ends lost 1 base and 2 bases respectively, with 13 bases between them. The CDR3 runs 15 residues. The CDR3 sequence is CASSLWQGPPYEQYF. The CDR3 DNA sequence: TGTGCCAGCAGCTTGTGGCAGGGGCCTCCCTACGAGCAGTACTTC. Complete variable domain (other parts from reference TRBV5-4 and TRBJ2-7): ETGVTQSPTHLIKTRGQQVTLRCSSQSGHNTVSWYQQALGQGPQFIFQYYREEENGRGNFPPRFSGLQFPNYSSELNVNALELDDSALYLCASSLWQGPPYEQYFGPGTRLTVT.

The chain combines TRBV5-1 with TRBJ2-7; unclear D gene. Trimming left V 4 bases short and J 0 bases short, with 11 bases between. This CDR3 has 14 residues. From germline, CDR1 is SGHRS and CDR2 YFSETQ. CDR3 amino acids: CASSLTVGSYEQYF. The CDR3 DNA is TGCGCCAGCAGCCTAACGGTGGGCTCCTACGAGCAGTACTTC.

The V and J genes are TRBV6-6 and TRBJ2-5; possible D gene TRBD1, 5 bases. Germline CDR1 reads MNHNY; CDR2 reads SVGAGI (reference sequence). Trimming removed 3 bases at V and 1 base at J, with 12 bases between. This CDR3 region has 15 residues. The DNA of the CDR3 is TGTGCCAGCAGTTATTCAGGGTATCCCCAAGAGACCCAGTACTTC. It translates to CASSYSGYPQETQYF.

The table lists this clonotype with a few counts. The J gene is TRBJ1-2, the V gene TRBV19; weak D call: TRBD1 (5 bases). Between the trimmed V and J ends, which lost 6 bases and 5 bases, there was a span of 10 bases. Germline values: CDR1 LNHDA, CDR2 SQIVND (reference sequence). The CDR3 covers 12 residues. CDR3 sequence: CASSPGRYGYTF. DNA of the CDR3: TGTGCCAGTAGCCCGGGGCGGTATGGCTACACCTTC.

The V and J genes are TRBV9 and TRBJ1-1; D gene ambiguous. The V gene lost 0 bases and the J gene lost 1 base, with 7 bases spanning the gap. The germline V gene encodes CDR1 SGDLS and CDR2 YYNGEE. This CDR3 comprises 14 residues. The CDR3 region has the DNA TGTGCCAGCAGCGTAGTATCAGGGAACACTGAAGCTTTCTTT. Translation gives CASSVVSGNTEAFF.

The sample holds a few counts of this clonotype. This rearrangement joins TRBV7-6 to TRBJ1-1, with D unclear. Germline V gene lookup returns CDR1 SGHVS and CDR2 FNYEAQ. The V and J ends lost 4 bases and 6 bases respectively, with 9 bases between them. The CDR3 spans 12 residues. CDR3 region: CASSSQQSEAFF. The CDR3 DNA sequence: TGTGCCAGCAGCTCTCAACAGTCTGAAGCTTTCTTT.

This clonotype occurred a few times. The CDR3 DNA reads TGTGCCAGCAGCTACGGACTAGCAGGCCCAGATACGCAGTATTTT. Translating it yields CASSYGLAGPDTQYF. The chain recombines TRBV7-6 with TRBJ2-3; 8 nucleotides line up with TRBD2. The V and J ends lost 4 bases and 4 bases, in that order; junction bases with no gene match: 7. The CDR3 is 15 amino acids. From germline, CDR1 is SGHVS and CDR2 FNYEAQ.

The chain uses TRBV6-2 or TRBV6-3 and TRBJ2-3; D gene ambiguous. V lost 2 bases and J lost 0, with 6 bases in between. CDR3 length: 14 amino acids. Germline CDR1 reads MNHEY; CDR2 reads SVGEGT. The CDR3 region is CASSYGPSTDTQYF. The DNA for the CDR3 is TGTGCCAGCAGTTACGGGCCCAGCACAGATACGCAGTATTTT.